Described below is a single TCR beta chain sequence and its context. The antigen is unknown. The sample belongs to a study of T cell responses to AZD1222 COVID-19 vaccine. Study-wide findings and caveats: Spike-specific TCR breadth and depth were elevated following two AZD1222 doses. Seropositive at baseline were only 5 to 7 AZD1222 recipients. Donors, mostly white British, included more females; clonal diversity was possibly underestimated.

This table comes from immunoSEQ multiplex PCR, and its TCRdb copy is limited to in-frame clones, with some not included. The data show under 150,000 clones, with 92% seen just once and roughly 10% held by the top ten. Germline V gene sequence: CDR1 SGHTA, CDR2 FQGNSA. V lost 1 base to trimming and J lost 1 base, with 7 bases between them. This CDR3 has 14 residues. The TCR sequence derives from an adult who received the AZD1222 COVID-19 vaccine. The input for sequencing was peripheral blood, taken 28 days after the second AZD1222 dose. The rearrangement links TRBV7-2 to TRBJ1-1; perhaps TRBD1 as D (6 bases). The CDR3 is CASSLGTANTEAFF. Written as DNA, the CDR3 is TGTGCCAGCAGCTTAGGGACAGCGAACACTGAAGCTTTCTTT.